The clone carrying this T cell receptor beta chain has a count of ten or more. Ophthalmopathy donors showed moderate-to-severe activity, CAS ≥3, NOSPECS ≥4 and a duration under 3 months. Patients were left out if they had other autoimmune diseases, uncontrolled infections, pregnancy or lactation. The sample belongs to a study of Graves' ophthalmopathy and Graves' hyperthyroidism. CDR1 MNHEY and CDR2 SMNVEV come from the germline V gene (reference sequence). CDR3 size: 13 residues. Trimming pared 5 bases from V and 4 bases from J, leaving 11 bases between. RNA transcripts served as template for amplifying TCR beta CDR3 sequences. The library came from an HTBI-primed first-round RT-PCR and a second-round multiplex PCR. MiXCR was run by TCRdb on the multiplex PCR reads, yielding one entry per CDR3 protein. The sample shows around 400,000 distinct CDR3 sequences, approximately 20% of them seen only once.

The clonotype was recovered from a woman aged 18-30 years with Graves' ophthalmopathy. The specimen was peripheral blood. The chain combines TRBV27 with TRBJ1-1, with D perhaps TRBD1 (5 bases). The CDR3, as DNA: TGTGCCAGCAGTCTGGGAAGGGGCACTGAAGCTTTCTTT. Protein sequence: CASSLGRGTEAFF.